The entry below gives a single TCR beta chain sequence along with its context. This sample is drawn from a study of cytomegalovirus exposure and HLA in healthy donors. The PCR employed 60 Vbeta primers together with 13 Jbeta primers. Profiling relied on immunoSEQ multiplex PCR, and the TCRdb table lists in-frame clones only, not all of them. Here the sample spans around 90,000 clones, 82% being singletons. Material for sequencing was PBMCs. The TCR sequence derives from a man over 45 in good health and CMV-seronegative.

CDR3 sequence (DNA): TGCGCCAGCAGCCAAGATCCCCCAGCGGGAGCCGGGGCCAACGTCCTGACTTTC. This sequence encodes CASSQDPPAGAGANVLTF. The chain joins TRBV4-3 to TRBJ2-6; 8 bases fit TRBD2. The CDR3 is 18 residues long. Germline assignment: CDR1 LGHNA and CDR2 YSLEER. The ends lost 0 bases at V and 4 bases at J; junction bases unmatched: 8.